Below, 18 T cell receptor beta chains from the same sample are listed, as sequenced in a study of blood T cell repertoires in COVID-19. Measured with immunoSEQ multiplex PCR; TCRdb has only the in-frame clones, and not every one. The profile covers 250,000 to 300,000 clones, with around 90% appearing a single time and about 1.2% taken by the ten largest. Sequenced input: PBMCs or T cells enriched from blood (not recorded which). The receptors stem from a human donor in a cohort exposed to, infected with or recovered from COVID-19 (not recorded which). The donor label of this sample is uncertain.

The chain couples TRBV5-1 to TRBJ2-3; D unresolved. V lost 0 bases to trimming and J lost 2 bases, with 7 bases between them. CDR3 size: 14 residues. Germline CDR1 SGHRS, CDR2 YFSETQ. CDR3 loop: CASSLAQNTDTQYF. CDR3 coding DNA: TGCGCCAGCAGCTTGGCGCAGAACACAGATACGCAGTATTTT. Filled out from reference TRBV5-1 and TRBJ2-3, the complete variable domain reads KAGVTQTPRYLIKTRGQQVTLSCSPISGHRSVSWYQQTPGQGLQFLFEYFSETQRNKGNFPGRFSGRQFSNSRSEMNVSTLELGDSALYLCASSLAQNTDTQYFGPGTRLTVL.

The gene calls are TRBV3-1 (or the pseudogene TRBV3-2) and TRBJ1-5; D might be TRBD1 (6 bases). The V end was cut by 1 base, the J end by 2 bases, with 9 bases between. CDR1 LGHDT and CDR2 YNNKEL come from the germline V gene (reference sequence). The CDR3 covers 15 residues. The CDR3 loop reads CASSQANRGNQPQHF. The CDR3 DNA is TGTGCCAGCAGCCAAGCCAACAGGGGCAATCAGCCCCAGCATTTT.

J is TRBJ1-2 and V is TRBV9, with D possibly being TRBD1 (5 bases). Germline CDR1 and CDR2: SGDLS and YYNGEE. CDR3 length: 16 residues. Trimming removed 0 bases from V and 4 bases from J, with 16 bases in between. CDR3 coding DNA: TGTGCCAGCAGCGTAGGGCGGGGCCCTGCCCCCTATGGCTACACCTTC. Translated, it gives CASSVGRGPAPYGYTF.

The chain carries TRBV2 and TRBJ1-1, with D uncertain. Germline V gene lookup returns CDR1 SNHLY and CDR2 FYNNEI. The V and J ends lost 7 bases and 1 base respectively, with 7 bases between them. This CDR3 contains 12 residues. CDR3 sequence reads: CASNAGNTEAFF. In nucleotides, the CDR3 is TGTGCCAGCAACGCGGGGAACACTGAAGCTTTCTTT.

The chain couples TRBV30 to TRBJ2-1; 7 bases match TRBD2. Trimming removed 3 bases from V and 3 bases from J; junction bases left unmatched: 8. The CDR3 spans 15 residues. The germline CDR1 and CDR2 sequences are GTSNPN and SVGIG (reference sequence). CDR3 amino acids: CAWRPPGTNYNEQFF. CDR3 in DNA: TGTGCCTGGAGGCCCCCCGGGACTAACTACAATGAGCAGTTCTTC.

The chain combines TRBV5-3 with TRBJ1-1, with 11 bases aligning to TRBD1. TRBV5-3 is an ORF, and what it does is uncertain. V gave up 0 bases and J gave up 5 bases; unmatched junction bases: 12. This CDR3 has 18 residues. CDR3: CARSLVGWGQGDGTEAFF. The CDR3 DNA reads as TGTGCCAGAAGCTTGGTAGGGTGGGGACAGGGGGATGGGACTGAAGCTTTCTTT.

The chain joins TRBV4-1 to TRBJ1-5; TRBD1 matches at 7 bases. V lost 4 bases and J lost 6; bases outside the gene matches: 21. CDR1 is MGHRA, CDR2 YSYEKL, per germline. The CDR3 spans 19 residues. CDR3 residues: CASSPQGRSGALVGQPQHF. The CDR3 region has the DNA TGCGCCAGCAGCCCACAGGGGAGGTCCGGGGCGTTGGTGGGTCAGCCCCAGCATTTT.

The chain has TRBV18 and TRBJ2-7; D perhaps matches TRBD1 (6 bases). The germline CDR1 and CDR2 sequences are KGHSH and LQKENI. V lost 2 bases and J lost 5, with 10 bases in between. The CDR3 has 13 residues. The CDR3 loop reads CASSPGTSHEQYF. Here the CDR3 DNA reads TGTGCCAGCTCACCAGGGACATCCCACGAGCAGTACTTC.

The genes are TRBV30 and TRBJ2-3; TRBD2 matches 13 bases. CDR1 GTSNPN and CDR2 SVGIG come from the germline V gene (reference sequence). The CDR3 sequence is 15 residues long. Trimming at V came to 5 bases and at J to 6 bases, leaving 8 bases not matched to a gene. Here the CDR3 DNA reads TGTGCCTGGTCGGGACTAGCGGGACTAAGGGATACGCAGTATTTT. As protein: CAWSGLAGLRDTQYF. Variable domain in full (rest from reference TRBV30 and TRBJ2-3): SQTIHQWPATLVQPVGSPLSLECTVEGTSNPNLYWYRQAAGRGLQLLFYSVGIGQISSEVPQNLSASRPQDRQFILSSKKLLLSDSGFYLCAWSGLAGLRDTQYFGPGTRLTVL.

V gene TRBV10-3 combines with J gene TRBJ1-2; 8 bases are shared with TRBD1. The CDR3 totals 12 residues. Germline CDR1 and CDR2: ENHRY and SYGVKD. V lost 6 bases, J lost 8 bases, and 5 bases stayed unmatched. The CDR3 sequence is CAISTDRAGYTF. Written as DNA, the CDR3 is TGTGCCATCAGCACGGACAGGGCGGGCTACACCTTC.

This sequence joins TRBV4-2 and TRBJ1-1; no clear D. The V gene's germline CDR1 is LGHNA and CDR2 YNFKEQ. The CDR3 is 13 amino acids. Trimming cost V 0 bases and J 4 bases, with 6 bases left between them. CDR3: CASSQETGTEAFF. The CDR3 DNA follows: TGTGCCAGCAGCCAAGAGACGGGCACTGAAGCTTTCTTT.

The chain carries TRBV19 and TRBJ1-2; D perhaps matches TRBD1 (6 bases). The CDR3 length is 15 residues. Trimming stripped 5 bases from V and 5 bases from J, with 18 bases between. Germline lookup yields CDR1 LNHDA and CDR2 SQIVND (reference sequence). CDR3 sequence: CASSASPRTVYGYTF. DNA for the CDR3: TGTGCCAGTAGTGCCTCGCCAAGGACAGTTTATGGCTACACCTTC.

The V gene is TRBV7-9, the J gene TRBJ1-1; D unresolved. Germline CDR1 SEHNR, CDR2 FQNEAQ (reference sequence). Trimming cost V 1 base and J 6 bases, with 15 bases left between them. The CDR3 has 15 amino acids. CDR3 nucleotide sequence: TGTGCCAGCAGCTTAGTGGTTAGAGGGTCAGCTGAAGCTTTCTTT. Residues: CASSLVVRGSAEAFF.

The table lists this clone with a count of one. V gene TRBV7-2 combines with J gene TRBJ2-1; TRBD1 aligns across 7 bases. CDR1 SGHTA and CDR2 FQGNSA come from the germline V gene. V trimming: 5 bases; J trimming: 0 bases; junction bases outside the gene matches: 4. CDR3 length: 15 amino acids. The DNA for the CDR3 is TGTGCCAGCAGCGAGGGGACAGTCTCCTACAATGAGCAGTTCTTC. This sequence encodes CASSEGTVSYNEQFF. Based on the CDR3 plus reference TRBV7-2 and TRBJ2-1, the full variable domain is GAGVSQSPSNKVTEKGKDVELRCDPISGHTALYWYRQSLGQGLEFLIYFQGNSAPDKSGLPSDRFSAERTGGSVSTLTIQRTQQEDSAVYLCASSEGTVSYNEQFFGPGTRLTVL.

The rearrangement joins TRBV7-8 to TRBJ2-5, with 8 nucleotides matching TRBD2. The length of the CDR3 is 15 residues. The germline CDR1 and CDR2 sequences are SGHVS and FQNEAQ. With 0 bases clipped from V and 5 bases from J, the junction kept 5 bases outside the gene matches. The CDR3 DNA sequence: TGTGCCAGCAGCTTAGCACTAGCGGCTGGGGAGACCCAGTACTTC. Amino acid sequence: CASSLALAAGETQYF.

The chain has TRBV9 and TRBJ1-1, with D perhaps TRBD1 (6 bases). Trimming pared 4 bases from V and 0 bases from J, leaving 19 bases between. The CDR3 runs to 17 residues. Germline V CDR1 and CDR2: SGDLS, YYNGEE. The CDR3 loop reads CASSPGSDSHLNTEAFF. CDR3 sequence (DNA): TGTGCCAGCAGCCCCGGATCGGACAGCCATCTGAACACTGAAGCTTTCTTT. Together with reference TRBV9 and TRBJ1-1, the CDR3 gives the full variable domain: DSGVTQTPKHLITATGQRVTLRCSPRSGDLSVYWYQQSLDQGLQFLIQYYNGEERAKGNILERFSAQQFPDLHSELNLSSLELGDSALYFCASSPGSDSHLNTEAFFGQGTRLTVV.

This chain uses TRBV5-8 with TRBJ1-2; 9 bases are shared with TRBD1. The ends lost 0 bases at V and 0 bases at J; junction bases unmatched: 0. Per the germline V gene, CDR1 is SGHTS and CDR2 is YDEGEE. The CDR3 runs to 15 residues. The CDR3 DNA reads TGTGCCAGCAGCTTGGGGACAGGGGCTAACTATGGCTACACCTTC. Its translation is CASSLGTGANYGYTF.

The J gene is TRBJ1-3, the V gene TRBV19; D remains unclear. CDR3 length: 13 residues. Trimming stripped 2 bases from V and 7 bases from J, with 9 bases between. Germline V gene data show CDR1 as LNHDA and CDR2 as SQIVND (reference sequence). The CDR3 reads CASSISGMNTIYF. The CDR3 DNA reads TGTGCCAGTAGTATAAGCGGGATGAACACCATATATTTT.